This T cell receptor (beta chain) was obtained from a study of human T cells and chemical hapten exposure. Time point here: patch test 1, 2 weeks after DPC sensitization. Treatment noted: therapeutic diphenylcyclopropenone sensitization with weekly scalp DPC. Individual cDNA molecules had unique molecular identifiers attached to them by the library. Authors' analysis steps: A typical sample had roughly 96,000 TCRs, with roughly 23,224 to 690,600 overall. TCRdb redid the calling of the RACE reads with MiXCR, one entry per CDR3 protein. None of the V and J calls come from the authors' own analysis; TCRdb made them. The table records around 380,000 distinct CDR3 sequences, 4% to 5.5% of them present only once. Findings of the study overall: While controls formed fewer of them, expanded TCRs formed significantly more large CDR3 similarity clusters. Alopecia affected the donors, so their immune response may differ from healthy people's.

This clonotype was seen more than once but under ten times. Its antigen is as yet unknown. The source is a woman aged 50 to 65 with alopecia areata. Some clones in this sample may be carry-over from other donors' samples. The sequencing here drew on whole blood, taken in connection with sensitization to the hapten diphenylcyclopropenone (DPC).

The DNA of the CDR3 is TGTGCCAGCAGTTATCGTGGACACCCCAGGCAGCCCCAGCATTTT. Protein: CASSYRGHPRQPQHF. This chain links TRBV6-2 or TRBV6-3 with TRBJ1-5; possibly TRBD1 for D (5 bases). Per germline, CDR1 MNHEY and CDR2 SVGEGT. This CDR3 has 15 amino acids. V lost 3 bases and J 7 bases, leaving 16 bases between the germline ends.